The source of this T cell receptor (beta chain) is a study of Graves' ophthalmopathy and Graves' hyperthyroidism. The authors amplified TCR beta CDR3 regions, and they did so from RNA transcripts for repertoire sequencing. First-round RT-PCR with HTBI primers preceded a second-round multiplex PCR. Each CDR3 protein gets one entry after TCRdb re-called the multiplex PCR reads with MiXCR. The top ten clones hold over 2.5% of a sample with hundreds of thousands of distinct CDR3 sequences, roughly 41% of them seen once. After removal of 0 bases from V and 1 base from J, the junction contained 3 bases not matched to a gene. The CDR3 extends over 16 amino acids. CDR1 is SGHRS, CDR2 YFSETQ, per germline.

Specimen: peripheral blood. The clonotype comes from an adult man with Graves' ophthalmopathy. This chain connects TRBV5-1 to TRBJ2-2; 7 bases align to TRBD1. The CDR3 reads CASSLGTGWNTGELFF. DNA for the CDR3: TGCGCCAGCAGCTTGGGGACAGGATGGAACACCGGGGAGCTGTTTTTT.